Following are 30 T cell receptor beta chains from one sample sequenced in a study of shared clonotypes between healthy human individuals. TCRdb's copy holds only in-frame clones and misses some; the assay was immunoSEQ multiplex PCR. The data show approximately 2.5 million clones, with around nine tenths seen just once and around 0.15% held by the top ten. Sequencing used naive CD4+ T cells sorted from blood. The subset: CD45RA+ positively selected. All receptors come from a man between 18 and 29 years old in good health.

The V and J genes are TRBV5-4 and TRBJ2-5; TRBD2 aligns across 7 bases. In germline, CDR1 is SGHNT, CDR2 YYREEE (reference sequence). V was pared by 4 bases and J by 7 bases, with 7 bases of the junction left unmatched. The CDR3 consists of 13 residues. The CDR3, as DNA: TGTGCCAGCAGCCCGGGAGGACAACGGACCCAGTACTTC. Its protein product is CASSPGGQRTQYF.

This chain uses TRBV7-6 with TRBJ2-3; D remains unclear. Germline assignment: CDR1 SGHVS and CDR2 FNYEAQ. V lost 5 bases and J lost 6, with 9 bases in between. The CDR3 is made up of 12 amino acids. In DNA form, the CDR3 reads TGTGCCAGCAGCGGGGTGATGGATACGCAGTATTTT. Translated, it gives CASSGVMDTQYF.

CDR3 DNA: TGTGCCAGCAGTGCGGGCGGTACACAAGAGACCCAGTACTTC. Its translation is CASSAGGTQETQYF. The chain has TRBV2 and TRBJ2-5; D is unclear. V was cut by 4 bases and J by 2 bases, with 11 bases left in between. This CDR3 contains 14 residues. Germline V lookup: CDR1 SNHLY, CDR2 FYNNEI.

The CDR3 reads CASWQLNTEAFF. The DNA for the CDR3 is TGTGCCAGCTGGCAGCTGAACACTGAAGCTTTCTTT. The chain links TRBV27 to TRBJ1-1; no clear D. Per germline, CDR1 MNHEY and CDR2 SMNVEV (reference sequence). V was pared by 8 bases and J by 0 bases, with 7 bases between. This CDR3 spans 12 amino acids.

About this clone: Other DNA sequences of this sample code for an identical CDR3. The genes are TRBV5-4 and TRBJ2-2; D may be TRBD2 (5 bases). This CDR3 comprises 15 residues. V dropped 0 bases and J dropped 2 bases, with 8 bases sitting between them. From germline, CDR1 is SGHNT and CDR2 YYREEE (reference sequence). Written as DNA, the CDR3 is TGTGCCAGCAGCTTGGGGACTCGAAACACCGGGGAGCTGTTTTTT. Residues: CASSLGTRNTGELFF. Looking up the rest from reference TRBV5-4 and TRBJ2-2 gives the full variable domain: ETGVTQSPTHLIKTRGQQVTLRCSSQSGHNTVSWYQQALGQGPQFIFQYYREEENGRGNFPPRFSGLQFPNYSSELNVNALELDDSALYLCASSLGTRNTGELFFGEGSRLTVL.

The chain joins TRBV18 to TRBJ2-7; 12 nucleotides align to TRBD2. Germline assignment: CDR1 KGHSH and CDR2 LQKENI. The CDR3 has 17 residues. The V and J ends lost 2 bases and 4 bases, in that order; junction bases with no gene match: 9. The CDR3 is CASSPGALAGGAYEQYF. The CDR3 DNA is TGTGCCAGCTCACCAGGAGCACTAGCGGGAGGCGCTTACGAGCAGTACTTC.

The rearrangement joins TRBV4-1 to TRBJ2-5, with TRBD2 identical over 11 bases. Germline CDR1 MGHRA, CDR2 YSYEKL. CDR3 length: 19 amino acids. Trimming removed 5 bases from V and 4 bases from J; junction bases left unmatched: 18. CDR3 coding DNA: TGCGCCAGCAGCTCTCATGGGGGAGATAGCGGGGGGGCCGCAGAGACCCAGTACTTC. This encodes CASSSHGGDSGGAAETQYF.

This clone was counted a single time. The rearrangement uses TRBV2 and TRBJ1-2; D not resolved. Germline CDR1 is SNHLY and CDR2 is FYNNEI. V gave up 6 bases and J gave up 2 bases, with 10 bases separating them. CDR3 length equals 13 residues. CDR3 coding DNA: TGTGCCAGCAGCGGGATCGTAAACTATGGCTACACCTTC. Encoded protein: CASSGIVNYGYTF.

This chain joins TRBV30 and TRBJ1-2; 7 bases agree with TRBD1. Germline V gene sequence: CDR1 GTSNPN, CDR2 SVGIG (reference sequence). The CDR3 extends over 14 amino acids. J lost 0 bases, V lost 5 bases, and 6 bases had no gene match. The CDR3 DNA follows: TGTGCCTGGGGACAGGAGAGATCTAACTATGGCTACACCTTC. It translates to CAWGQERSNYGYTF.

The chain couples TRBV7-2 to TRBJ2-1; D gene ambiguous. The CDR3 runs 14 residues. Trimming stripped 1 base from V and 6 bases from J, with 10 bases between. From germline, CDR1 is SGHTA and CDR2 FQGNSA. CDR3 protein: CASSLGGNGNEQFF. DNA for the CDR3: TGTGCCAGCAGCTTAGGAGGCAATGGCAATGAGCAGTTCTTC.

The CDR3 bases are TGTGCCAGCAGTGAGGGAGGCAGCCCTTCTGGGGCCAACGTCCTGACTTTC. Translation: CASSEGGSPSGANVLTF. The chain recombines TRBV25-1 with TRBJ2-6; maybe TRBD2 (6 bases). Per germline, CDR1 MGHDK and CDR2 SYGVNS. V dropped 3 bases and J dropped 1 base, with 13 bases sitting between them. CDR3 length: 17 amino acids.

The rearrangement links TRBV28 to TRBJ2-7; 7 bases match TRBD1. This CDR3 has 14 amino acids. Looked up from germline, CDR1 is MDHEN and CDR2 is SYDVKM. The junction had 6 bases not matched to a gene; V was cut back by 4 bases and J by 3 bases. The CDR3 protein is CASSSRDSYYEQYF. CDR3 bases: TGTGCCAGCAGTTCCCGGGACAGTTACTACGAGCAGTACTTC.

This clone was observed a handful of times. The rearrangement links TRBV7-6 to TRBJ1-2; the D gene is possibly TRBD1 (6 bases). The CDR3 runs 13 residues. Germline V gene sequence: CDR1 SGHVS, CDR2 FNYEAQ. V lost 0 bases and J 7 bases, leaving 9 bases between the germline ends. This chain's CDR3 is CASSLAGARGYTF. The CDR3 region has the DNA TGTGCCAGCAGCTTAGCGGGGGCGCGTGGCTACACCTTC.

The chain couples TRBV5-6 to TRBJ1-5; D unresolved. The CDR3 contains 13 residues. V was pared by 4 bases and J by 4 bases, with 9 bases between. Germline loops: CDR1 SGHDT, CDR2 YYEEEE. This CDR3 reads CASSLGDNQPQHF. CDR3 bases: TGTGCCAGCAGCCTCGGGGATAATCAGCCCCAGCATTTT.

The chain combines TRBV10-3 with TRBJ1-6; D remains ambiguous. CDR1 is ENHRY and CDR2 is SYGVKD in the germline V gene. V lost 10 bases, J lost 6 bases, and 10 bases lay in between. CDR3 size: 12 residues. The CDR3 nucleotides are TGTGCCACATGCGCCGGTAATTCACCCCTCCACTTT. This translates into CATCAGNSPLHF.

The CDR3 sequence: CASRLEAASGVLANTGELFF. The CDR3 DNA reads as TGTGCAAGTCGCTTAGAAGCGGCTAGCGGGGTCCTCGCGAACACCGGGGAGCTGTTTTTT. The chain uses TRBV12-2 and TRBJ2-2; TRBD2 is the table's D call, not checked against the DNA. TRBV12-2 is a pseudogene locus. CDR3 length: 20 amino acids.

The rearrangement joins TRBV7-2 to TRBJ1-4; 9 bases are shared with TRBD1. With V trimmed by 3 bases and J by 7 bases, 3 bases remained unmatched. The CDR3 totals 14 residues. CDR1 and CDR2 from the germline V gene are SGHTA and FQGNSA. The CDR3 DNA sequence: TGTGCCAGCAGCTTGGACAGGGGACGTGAAAAACTGTTTTTT. As protein: CASSLDRGREKLFF.

The chain employs TRBV9 and TRBJ2-1; 8 nucleotides align to TRBD2. V dropped 1 base and J dropped 10; count of bases not matched to a gene: 10. The CDR3 is 15 residues long. CDR1 and CDR2 from the germline V gene are SGDLS and YYNGEE. The CDR3 loop is CASSVRAGGAEEQFF. The CDR3 nucleotides read TGTGCCAGCAGCGTACGGGCCGGGGGGGCCGAAGAGCAGTTCTTC.

This clone was picked up one time. The J gene is TRBJ1-5, the V gene TRBV19; a weak D match, TRBD1 (5 bases). Germline V gene data show CDR1 as LNHDA and CDR2 as SQIVND (reference sequence). Trimming left V 5 bases short and J 4 bases short, with 15 bases between. This CDR3 is built from 15 residues. Here the CDR3 reads CASSPPGTVNQPQHF. CDR3 DNA sequence: TGTGCCAGTAGTCCTCCCGGGACGGTGAATCAGCCCCAGCATTTT.

Written as DNA, the CDR3 is TGTGCCAGTTCCCGGGGTGCAGCAGGGACGCTCTCCTACGAGCAGTACTTC. The encoded protein is CASSRGAAGTLSYEQYF. The chain uses TRBV19 and TRBJ2-7; D tentatively reads TRBD1 or TRBD2 (5 bases each). Germline V CDR1 and CDR2: LNHDA, SQIVND (reference sequence). The ends were cut back, 8 bases at V and 0 bases at J, with 23 bases in the middle. This CDR3 spans 17 amino acids.

The rearrangement links TRBV5-1 to TRBJ1-1; D ambiguous. Trimming took off 3 bases at V and 8 bases at J, with 14 bases between the two ends. CDR1 is SGHRS and CDR2 is YFSETQ in the germline V gene. CDR3 length: 13 amino acids. The CDR3 coding sequence is TGCGCCAGCAGCTCCCAGAGCACTGGGGAAGCTTTCTTT. Translated, it gives CASSSQSTGEAFF.

The V gene is TRBV9, the J gene TRBJ2-5; 14 bases fit TRBD2. CDR3 length: 18 amino acids. J was trimmed by 4 bases and V by 3 bases; bases with no gene match: 11. The germline CDR1 and CDR2 sequences are SGDLS and YYNGEE. CDR3 region: CASSARLAGGPALETQYF. For the CDR3, the DNA is TGTGCCAGCAGCGCCCGACTAGCGGGGGGGCCGGCATTAGAGACCCAGTACTTC.

This chain connects TRBV19 to TRBJ1-3, with D perhaps matching TRBD1 (5 bases). This CDR3 is built from 17 residues. Deletions cut 7 bases from V and 0 bases from J, with 19 bases between. Germline CDR1 and CDR2: LNHDA and SQIVND (reference sequence). CDR3 DNA: TGTGCCAGTACCTTTCAGCCTCGGGGACTCTCTGGAAACACCATATATTTT. As protein: CASTFQPRGLSGNTIYF.

This chain joins TRBV15 and TRBJ2-6; D is unclear. V lost 1 base to trimming and J lost 0 bases, with 4 bases between them. Germline V gene data show CDR1 as LNHNV and CDR2 as YYDKDF (reference sequence). The CDR3 length is 15 residues. The CDR3 region has the DNA TGTGCCACCAGCAGAGTTAGCTCTGGGGCCAACGTCCTGACTTTC. This sequence encodes CATSRVSSGANVLTF.

The rearrangement uses TRBV10-3 and TRBJ2-7; D may correspond to TRBD1 or TRBD2 (5 bases each). The CDR3 runs 13 residues. Germline CDR1 is ENHRY and CDR2 is SYGVKD. Trimming shortened V by 6 bases and J by 8 bases, and 17 bases separated the two germline ends. The chain's CDR3 is CAISFSGTEQQYF. Written as DNA, the CDR3 is TGTGCCATCAGCTTCTCCGGGACCGAGCAGCAGTACTTC.

The chain couples TRBV27 to TRBJ1-2, with D tentatively TRBD1 (5 bases). This CDR3 spans 14 amino acids. Trimming took off 2 bases at V and 8 bases at J, with 15 bases between the two ends. CDR1 is MNHEY, CDR2 SMNVEV, per germline (reference sequence). The CDR3 DNA reads as TGTGCCAGCAGTTTAAACGGGGCGCCAGGCGGCTACACCTTC. Encoded protein: CASSLNGAPGGYTF.

This clone was observed a single time. The chain carries TRBV27 and TRBJ2-5; 8 bases are a match to TRBD1. The DNA end lines up better with TRBJ2-7; the J call may be wrong. CDR1 and CDR2 from the germline V gene are MNHEY and SMNVEV (reference sequence). The CDR3 sequence is 16 residues long. CDR3 DNA: TGTGCCAGCAGTAAACACCCCGAGACAGGGGCCTACGAGCAGTACTTC. Translated, it gives CASSKHPETGAYEQYF.

V is TRBV5-1 and J is TRBJ2-3, with 15 positions matching TRBD2. CDR1 SGHRS and CDR2 YFSETQ come from the germline V gene. This CDR3 has 16 amino acids. V trimming: 4 bases; J trimming: 6 bases; junction bases outside the gene matches: 6. The CDR3 nucleotides read TGCGCCAGCAGCGCGGGACTAGCGGGAGGTGGCGATACGCAGTATTTT. It encodes CASSAGLAGGGDTQYF.

In its sample, this clone was seen once. The chain uses TRBV27 and TRBJ2-1; TRBD1 is a possible D gene (6 bases). This CDR3 spans 16 amino acids. V lost 7 bases and J lost 2, with 18 bases in between. Germline CDR1 reads MNHEY; CDR2 reads SMNVEV (reference sequence). CDR3 region: CASTVSGTLTYNEQFF. CDR3 DNA sequence: TGTGCCAGCACCGTTTCCGGGACACTTACCTACAATGAGCAGTTCTTC.

The genes are TRBV4-3 and TRBJ2-3; D is possibly TRBD1 (6 bases). CDR3 length: 15 amino acids. Germline values: CDR1 LGHNA, CDR2 YSLEER. V dropped 3 bases and J dropped 2 bases, with 12 bases sitting between them. The chain's CDR3 is CASSQGQGPTDTQYF. CDR3 nucleotides: TGCGCCAGCAGCCAGGGGCAGGGGCCCACAGATACGCAGTATTTT.